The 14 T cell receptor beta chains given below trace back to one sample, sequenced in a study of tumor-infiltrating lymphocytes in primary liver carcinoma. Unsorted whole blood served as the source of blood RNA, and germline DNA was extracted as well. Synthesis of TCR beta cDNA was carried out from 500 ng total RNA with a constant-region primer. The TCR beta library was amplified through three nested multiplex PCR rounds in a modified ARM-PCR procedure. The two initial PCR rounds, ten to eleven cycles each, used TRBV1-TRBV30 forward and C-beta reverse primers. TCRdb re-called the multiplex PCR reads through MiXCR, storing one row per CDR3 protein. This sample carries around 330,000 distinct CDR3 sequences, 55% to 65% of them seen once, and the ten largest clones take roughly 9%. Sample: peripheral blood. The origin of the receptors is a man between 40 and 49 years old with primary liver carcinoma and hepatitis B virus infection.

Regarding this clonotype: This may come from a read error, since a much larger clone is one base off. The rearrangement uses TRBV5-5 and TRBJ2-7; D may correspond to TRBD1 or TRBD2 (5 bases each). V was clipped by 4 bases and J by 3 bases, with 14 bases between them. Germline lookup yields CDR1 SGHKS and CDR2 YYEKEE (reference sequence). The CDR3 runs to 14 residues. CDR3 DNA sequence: TGTGCCAGCAGCCGGGTGGGGGTCCGCTACGAGCAGTACTTC. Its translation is CASSRVGVRYEQYF.

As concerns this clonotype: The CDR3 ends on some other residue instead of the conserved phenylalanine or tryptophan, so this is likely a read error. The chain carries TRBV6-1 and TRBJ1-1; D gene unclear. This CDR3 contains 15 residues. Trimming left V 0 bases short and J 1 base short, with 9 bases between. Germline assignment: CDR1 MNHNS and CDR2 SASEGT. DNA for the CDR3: TGTGCCAGCAGTGAAGCCTTTTGGACGAACACTGAAGCTTTCTTA. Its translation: CASSEAFWTNTEAFL.

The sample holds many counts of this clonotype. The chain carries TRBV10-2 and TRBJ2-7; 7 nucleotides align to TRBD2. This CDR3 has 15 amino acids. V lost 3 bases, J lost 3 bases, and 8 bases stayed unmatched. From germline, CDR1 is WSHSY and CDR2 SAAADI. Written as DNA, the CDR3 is TGCGCCAGCAGTGATTTGCGGGAGAAGGGCTACGAGCAGTACTTC. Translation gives CASSDLREKGYEQYF.

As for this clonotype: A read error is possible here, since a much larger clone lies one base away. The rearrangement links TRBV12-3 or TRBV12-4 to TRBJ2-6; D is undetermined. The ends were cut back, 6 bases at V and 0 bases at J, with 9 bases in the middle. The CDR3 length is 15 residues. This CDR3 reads CASSQATSGANVLTF. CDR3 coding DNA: TGTGCCAGCAGCCAGGCGACCTCTGGGGCCAACGTCCTGACTTTC.

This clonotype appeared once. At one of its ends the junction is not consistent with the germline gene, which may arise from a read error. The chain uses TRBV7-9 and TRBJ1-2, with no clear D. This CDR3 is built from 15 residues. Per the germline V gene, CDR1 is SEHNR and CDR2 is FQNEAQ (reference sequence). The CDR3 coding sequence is TGTGTCAGCAGCTTGGGTACAATGGATGATAGGCGCTATACCTTC. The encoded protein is CVSSLGTMDDRRYTF. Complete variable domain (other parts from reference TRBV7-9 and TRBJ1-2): DTGVSQNPRHKITKRGQNVTFRCDPISEHNRLYWYRQTLGQGPEFLTYFQNEAQLEKSRLLSDRFSAERPKGSFSTLEIQRTEQGDSAMYLCVSSLGTMDDRRYTFGSGTRLTVV.

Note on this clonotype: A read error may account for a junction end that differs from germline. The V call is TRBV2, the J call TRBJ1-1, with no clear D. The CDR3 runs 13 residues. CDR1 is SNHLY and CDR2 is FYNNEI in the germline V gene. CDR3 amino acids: CVSGEVENTEAFF. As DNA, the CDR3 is TGTGTCAGCGGTGAGGTGGAGAACACTGAAGCTTTCTTT.

CDR3 residues: CASRPPGGVTEAFF. The CDR3 DNA follows: TGTGCCAGCAGGCCACCAGGGGGAGTGACTGAAGCTTTCTTT. The rearrangement joins TRBV28 to TRBJ1-1; 7 positions match TRBD1. V was pared by 6 bases and J by 5 bases, with 9 bases of the junction left unmatched. The CDR3 is 14 amino acids. The germline V gene has CDR1 MDHEN and CDR2 SYDVKM.

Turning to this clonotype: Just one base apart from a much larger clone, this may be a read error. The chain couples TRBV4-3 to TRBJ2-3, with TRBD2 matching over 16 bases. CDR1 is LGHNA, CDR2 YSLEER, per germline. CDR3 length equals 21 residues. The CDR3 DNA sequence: TGCGCCAGCAGCCAGTTAAGAGTCGGGACTAGCGGGAGGGCCGACACAGATACGCACTATTTT. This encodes CASSQLRVGTSGRADTDTHYF.

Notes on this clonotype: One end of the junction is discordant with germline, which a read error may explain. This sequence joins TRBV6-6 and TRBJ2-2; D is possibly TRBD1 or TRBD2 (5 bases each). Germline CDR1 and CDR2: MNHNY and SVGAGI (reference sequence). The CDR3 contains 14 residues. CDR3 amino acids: CAISIARGTGELFF. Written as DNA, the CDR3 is TGTGCCATCTCCATCGCTCGAGGGACCGGGGAACTGTTTTTT.

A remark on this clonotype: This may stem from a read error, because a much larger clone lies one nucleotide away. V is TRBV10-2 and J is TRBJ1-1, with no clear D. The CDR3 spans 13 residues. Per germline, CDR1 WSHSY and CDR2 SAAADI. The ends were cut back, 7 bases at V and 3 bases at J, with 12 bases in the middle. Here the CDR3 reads CASMKGRDTEAFF. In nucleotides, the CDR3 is TGCGCCAGCATGAAAGGGAGGGACACTGAAGCTTTCTTT.

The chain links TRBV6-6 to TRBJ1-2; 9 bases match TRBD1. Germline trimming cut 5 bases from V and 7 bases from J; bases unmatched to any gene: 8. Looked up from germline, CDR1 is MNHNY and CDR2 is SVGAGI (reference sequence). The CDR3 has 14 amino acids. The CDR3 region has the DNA TGTGCCAGCAGTACCCGGACAGGGGACTTTGGCTACACCTTC. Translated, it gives CASSTRTGDFGYTF.

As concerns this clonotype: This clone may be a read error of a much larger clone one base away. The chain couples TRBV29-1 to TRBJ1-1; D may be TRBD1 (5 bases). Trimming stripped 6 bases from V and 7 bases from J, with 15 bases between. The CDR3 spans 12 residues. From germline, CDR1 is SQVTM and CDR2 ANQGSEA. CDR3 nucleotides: TGCAGCGTCAGGGATCCGGGCAATGAAGCTTTCTTT. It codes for CSVRDPGNEAFF.

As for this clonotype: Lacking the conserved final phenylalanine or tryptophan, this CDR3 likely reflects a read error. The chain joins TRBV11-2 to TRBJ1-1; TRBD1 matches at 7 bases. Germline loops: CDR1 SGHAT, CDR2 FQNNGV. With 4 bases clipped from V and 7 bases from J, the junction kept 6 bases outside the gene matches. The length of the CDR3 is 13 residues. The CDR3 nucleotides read TGTGCCAGCAGCTCGACAGGGCTGAGTGAAGCTTTCTTA. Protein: CASSSTGLSEAFL.

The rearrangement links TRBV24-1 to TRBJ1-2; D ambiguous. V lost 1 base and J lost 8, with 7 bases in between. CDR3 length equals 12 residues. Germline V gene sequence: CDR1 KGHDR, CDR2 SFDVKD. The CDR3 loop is CATSDLAGGYTF. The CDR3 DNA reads TGTGCCACCAGTGATTTAGCAGGAGGCTACACCTTC.